The sample holds a few counts of the clone carrying this T cell receptor (beta chain). No antigen is known for it. Four subsets defined by CD45RA and CD27 were sorted after CD3, CD4, CD8 and live/dead staining. This record comes from a study of naive and memory T cell subsets. Findings and limits, study-wide: Clonotypes here are unpaired alpha or beta chain sequences. Over 90% of naive TCR sequences appeared only once, unlike memory subsets. Especially in CD8 cells, naive repertoires contained a few larger clonotypes, possibly CD45RA-re-expressing memory cells.

Two oligonucleotides, mixed equimolar, formed the beta constant-region primer covering TRBC1 and TRBC2. Four rounds of PCR amplified the ligated cDNA using nested alpha and beta constant-region primers plus SP2. Each CDR3 protein is one row after TCRdb ran MiXCR on the UMI-ligation and nested PCR reads. The sample records 85,000 or so distinct CDR3 sequences, around 9% being singletons. Trimming took 8 bases from V and 2 from J; bases not matched to a gene: 6. Germline values: CDR1 SEHNR, CDR2 FQNEAQ (reference sequence). This CDR3 has 15 residues. This clonotype was sampled from a human donor in good health. What was sequenced was naive CD8+ T cells from blood. The J gene is TRBJ2-6, the V gene TRBV7-9; 7 bases agree with TRBD2. In DNA, the CDR3 is TGTGCCAGCTTCCCTGCGGGGGCTGGGGCCAACGTCCTGACTTTC. Its protein is CASFPAGAGANVLTF.